This T cell receptor (beta chain) was sequenced for a study of blood T cell repertoires in COVID-19. Method: immunoSEQ multiplex PCR; TCRdb's copy keeps in-frame clones and lacks some. The data contain a few hundred thousand clones, around 80% of them singletons. The germline gives CDR1 MDHEN, CDR2 SYDVKM. CDR3 length equals 14 residues. V gave up 2 bases and J gave up 0 bases, with 7 bases separating them. This chain connects TRBV28 to TRBJ1-1; D ambiguous. Sequencing was done on a sample of PBMCs or T cells enriched from blood (not recorded which). The origin of this receptor is a middle-aged man who had recovered from COVID-19. For the CDR3, the DNA is TGTGCCAGCAGTTTAATCCGGGTGAACACTGAAGCTTTCTTT. This encodes CASSLIRVNTEAFF.